These T cell receptor beta chains were read from a single sample in a study of T cells expressing NK-cell markers. Reprocessing the 5' RACE reads, TCRdb reports a single entry for every CDR3 protein and omits DNA. This sample's table has 300,000 to 450,000 distinct CDR3 sequences. Sequencing was done on a sample of blood T cells: a sorted CD56 or NKG2C T cell subset, CD4+ or CD8+ T cells, or bulk PBMC T cells (not recorded which). These TCRs come from a man aged 18 to 69 in good health. The CDR3 runs from the conserved cysteine through the conserved F or W. Each record gives: J gene, V gene, CDR3 protein.

>TRBJ1-2|TRBV3-1
CASSPGAQGTYGYTF
>TRBJ1-2|TRBV5-1
CASSPGTGKFGYTF
>TRBJ2-5|TRBV12-3/TRBV12-4
CASSWVRGSETQYF
>TRBJ1-1|TRBV29-1
CSVDNVHEAFF
>TRBJ2-2|TRBV7-7
CASSNTGGANTGELFF
>TRBJ1-2|TRBV5-1
CASSYDRGSGYTF
>TRBJ1-6|TRBV18
CASSPRSAGLPYNSPLHF
>TRBJ2-1|TRBV4-1
CASSQDSGIRSNEQFF
>TRBJ2-2|TRBV6-1
CASSRSGGYAGELFF
>TRBJ2-3|TRBV5-6
CASSLGLRGPDTQYF
>TRBJ2-5|TRBV14
CASSQPMGLETQETQYF
>TRBJ2-2|TRBV5-6
CASSRIIAGADTGELFF
>TRBJ2-1|TRBV5-1
CASSFSLAGYNEQFF
>TRBJ1-4|TRBV7-9
CASSEAGTAAGKLFF
>TRBJ1-1|TRBV20-1
CSARLGQGILNTEAFF
>TRBJ1-1|TRBV11-2
CASSLDQGPNTEAFF
>TRBJ2-7|TRBV5-1
CASSLLKNAGTGTYEQYF
>TRBJ2-1|TRBV6-5
CASSRDRGNSNEQFF